This TCR beta chain was recovered during a study of beta chain features in type 1 diabetes. Study at large: Age and gender were similar between patients and healthy donors, as were cell yields. Regarding the study as a whole: For TCRB rearrangement, an influence of HLA type remained unresolved here.

The CDR3 totals 12 residues. Germline V lookup: CDR1 SQVTM, CDR2 ANQGSEA. Germline trimming cut 5 bases from V and 6 bases from J; bases unmatched to any gene: 4. The authors reverse transcribed all of the isolated RNA, so sequencing captured expressed TCRB transcripts. Data came from immunoSEQ multiplex PCR; TCRdb stores just in-frame clones and leaves some out. This repertoire shows around 240,000 clones, under 70% found once; its top ten account for 0.053%. With regard to this clone: Its antigen is undetermined.

The collection from each donor was one heparinised blood draw averaging about 116 mL. CD45RO/CCR7/CD25/CD127/CD95/CD27 staining was used to isolate CD4+ naive, central memory, regulatory and stem cell-like memory cells by sorting. The clonotype was recovered from a man between 25 and 39 years old in good health. Sequenced: naive CD4+ T cells from blood. The rearrangement joins TRBV29-1 to TRBJ2-7; TRBD1 matches 10 bases. This chain's CDR3 is CSVRQGAGEQYF. CDR3 in DNA: TGCAGCGTTCGACAGGGGGCTGGCGAGCAGTACTTC.